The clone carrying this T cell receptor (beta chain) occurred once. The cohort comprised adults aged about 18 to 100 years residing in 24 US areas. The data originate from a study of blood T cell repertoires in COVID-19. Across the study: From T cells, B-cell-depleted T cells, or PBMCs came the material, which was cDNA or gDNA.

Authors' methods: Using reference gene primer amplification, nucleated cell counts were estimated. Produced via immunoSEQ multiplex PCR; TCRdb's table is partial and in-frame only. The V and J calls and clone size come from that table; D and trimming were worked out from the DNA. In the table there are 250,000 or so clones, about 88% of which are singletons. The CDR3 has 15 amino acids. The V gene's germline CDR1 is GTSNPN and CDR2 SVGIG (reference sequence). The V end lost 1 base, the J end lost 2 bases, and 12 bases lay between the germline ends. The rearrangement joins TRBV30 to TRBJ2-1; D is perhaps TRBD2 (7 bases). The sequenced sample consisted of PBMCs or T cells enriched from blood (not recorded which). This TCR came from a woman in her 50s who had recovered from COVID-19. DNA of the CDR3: TGTGCCTGGAGTGCGGGGAGGGGGGCCTACAATGAGCAGTTCTTC. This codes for CAWSAGRGAYNEQFF.